These T cell receptor beta chains were read from a single sample in a study of OX40 agonist ivuxolimab in advanced cancers. Some clones are missing from TCRdb's copy, which holds only in-frame ones; the method was immunoSEQ multiplex PCR. There are some 59,000 clones in the sample; around 84% occur only once, and 2.4% lies in the top ten. The specimen was CD4+ or CD8+ T cells sorted from blood, collected in a trial of the OX40 agonist ivuxolimab. Source of these receptors: an adult with an advanced solid tumor such as melanoma, head and neck, liver or kidney cancer. Both conserved end residues are part of each CDR3. The D gene is left open where the match is weak. A clone size is listed for some rows: how often the clone was seen (once, few, many), or a class if it is expanded.

size: NA
V: TRBV18
length: 15
D: TRBD1
J: TRBJ1-6
DNA: TGTGCCAGCTCACTGGGGACAGGGGGGAATTCACCCCTCCACTTT
CDR3: CASSLGTGGNSPLHF

size: few
V: TRBV4-3
length: 13
D: TRBD2
J: TRBJ2-1
DNA: TGCGCCAGCAGCCAAGATCAGACTAGCGAGCAGTTCTTC
CDR3: CASSQDQTSEQFF

size: NA
V: TRBV19
length: 17
D: NA
J: TRBJ1-5
DNA: TGTGCCAGTAGGCCTGGTTTTACAGTAAATAGCAATCAGCCCCAGCATTTT
CDR3: CASRPGFTVNSNQPQHF

size: NA
V: TRBV7-9
length: 16
D: NA
J: TRBJ1-3
DNA: TGTGCCAGCAGCTTACGGCTTGAGAACTCTGGAAACACCATATATTTT
CDR3: CASSLRLENSGNTIYF

size: NA
V: TRBV5-1
length: 14
D: TRBD1
J: TRBJ1-1
DNA: TGCGCCAGCAGCCGTCCCACAGGGGGGACTGAAGCTTTCTTT
CDR3: CASSRPTGGTEAFF

size: NA
V: TRBV6-1
length: 14
D: NA
J: TRBJ1-2
DNA: TGTGCCAGCAGGGATGCCTTTGGACCCTATGGCTACACCTTC
CDR3: CASRDAFGPYGYTF

size: NA
V: TRBV5-4
length: 14
D: NA
J: TRBJ2-1
DNA: TGTGCCAGCAGCTTGGGTGCAGCATACAATGAGCAGTTCTTC
CDR3: CASSLGAAYNEQFF

size: once
V: TRBV6-1
length: 14
D: NA
J: TRBJ1-2
DNA: TGTGCCAGCAGTGAAGCGCTGGGGGCCTATGGCTACACCTTC
CDR3: CASSEALGAYGYTF

size: NA
V: TRBV9
length: 14
D: NA
J: TRBJ2-1
DNA: TGTGCCAGCAGCGGTGTAAGTTATTACAATGAGCAGTTCTTC
CDR3: CASSGVSYYNEQFF

size: NA
V: TRBV6-5
length: 14
D: NA
J: TRBJ1-5
DNA: TGTGCCAGCAGTTACGACAATTCGAATCAGCCCCAGCATTTT
CDR3: CASSYDNSNQPQHF

size: NA
V: TRBV19
length: 13
D: NA
J: TRBJ1-1
DNA: TGTGCCAGTAGTAAGCGGGCCCTCCTTGAAGCTTTCTTT
CDR3: CASSKRALLEAFF

size: few
V: TRBV9
length: 12
D: NA
J: TRBJ1-6
DNA: TGTGCCAGCAGCGTAGTAGATTCACCCCTCCACTTT
CDR3: CASSVVDSPLHF

size: NA
V: TRBV19
length: 14
D: TRBD1
J: TRBJ1-4
DNA: TGTGCCAGTAGGCAAACAGGGGTTGCTGAAAAACTGTTTTTT
CDR3: CASRQTGVAEKLFF

size: NA
V: TRBV7-2
length: 16
D: NA
J: TRBJ1-2
DNA: TGTGCCAGCAGCCAGCGGGGGTATCCGGGCGACTATGGCTACACCTTC
CDR3: CASSQRGYPGDYGYTF

size: NA
V: TRBV13
length: 14
D: NA
J: TRBJ1-1
DNA: TGTGCCAGCACCCCTTACACGGATGGCGGGGAAGCTTTCTTT
CDR3: CASTPYTDGGEAFF

size: NA
V: TRBV7-2
length: 15
D: TRBD2
J: TRBJ2-7
DNA: TGTGCCAGCAGCTCCGTAGCGGGGGGGTATTTTGATCAGTACTTC
CDR3: CASSSVAGGYFDQYF

size: NA
V: TRBV7-9
length: 15
D: NA
J: TRBJ2-4
DNA: TGTGCCAGCAGCTCGTACCCAGGGGGGAGAAACATTCAGTACTTC
CDR3: CASSSYPGGRNIQYF

size: NA
V: TRBV10-3
length: 13
D: TRBD1
J: TRBJ2-7
DNA: TGTGCCATAAACCGGGACAGGGGCGGCGAGCAGTACTTC
CDR3: CAINRDRGGEQYF

size: NA
V: TRBV7-7
length: 13
D: TRBD1
J: TRBJ2-5
DNA: TGTGCTAGCAGCACACGACAGGGAGAGACCCAGTACTTC
CDR3: CASSTRQGETQYF